Detailed here is one T cell receptor (beta chain). Its binding antigen is unknown. Base qualities are not recorded, but no much larger clone differs from it by a single base. V loses 3 bases of germline sequence and J loses 7 bases, and the interval between the two ends is 15 bases. Reading from cysteine to phenylalanine, the CDR3 counts 15 amino acids. Just CDR3 DNA is preserved here, 45 bases in frame from base 1. The germline V gene yields MGHRA for CDR1 and YSYEKL for CDR2. The entry originates in a study of shared clonotypes between healthy human individuals (dated by TCRdb to 2018 to 2021). With respect to the entire study: A couple of women and a few men aged 18 to 49 years were included in the cohort. For each donor, three plates each were used for CD4 naive and CD4 memory, two plates were used for CD8 naive, and one plate was used for CD8 memory. The study deeply sequenced blood TCR repertoires of five healthy adults to estimate repertoire size and the extent of clonotype sharing between individuals. Libraries were prepared and TCR repertoires were sequenced by different laboratories using diverse techniques, in order to increase sequencing depth and limit assay-specific biases. Per donor, leukapheresis produced somewhere between about 0.8 and 9 billion PBMCs.

Using the deep immunoSEQ assay, TCR CDR3 regions were amplified from genomic DNA by multiplex PCR. Extracted genomic DNA from each cell subset was distributed evenly across all wells of several immunoSEQ 96-well plates, and each plate was treated as a replicate. Each replicate PCR for sorted subsets received around 200 ng genomic DNA, equal to tens of thousands of T cell genomes. The purified libraries were quantified using a Qubit 3.0 fluorometer, sized with a Bioanalyzer 2100, and then quantified again using the KAPA Library Quantification kit. Each immunoSEQ 96-well plate was sequenced on its own single-read 150-cycle Illumina NextSeq 550 flow cell. The study's processing was this. Because the immunoSEQ output held only junctional sequences and lacked quality scores, the filtering could not match the filtering applied to full-length reads. Sequences were annotated with PyIR, a Python wrapper for IgBLAST v1.9, and V/J genes and CDR3 were assigned using IMGT germline references. Any read was removed if the V/J assignment was weak (E-value above 1e-6), the CDR3 was missing, or the read contained stop codons, out-of-frame junctions, or ambiguous translated residues. A V3J clonotype was defined by an identical inferred V gene, J gene, and CDR3 amino acid sequence. To compute the percentage overlap between repertoires, the number of shared unique clonotypes was divided by the size of the smaller repertoire. Repertoire richness was assessed with RTK rarefaction, the Chao1 estimator, and Recon v2.1 estimates of unobserved clonotypes. OLGA was used to compute generation probabilities for all TCRbeta clonotypes that the gDNA method yielded from four donors. Here the immuneACCESS table is served through TCRdb, limited to in-frame sequences with V and J called. Missing clones are a known gap in these copies; in checked studies unresolved V genes cover under half, and the rest lacks a known reason. That table furnishes V, J and clone size, whereas the DNA furnished D and trimming. This sample lists around 2,000,000 clones; approximately 94% were detected once. Jointly, the top ten make up approximately 1.2% of the sample.

On the study overall, not on this receptor specifically: When several donors were compared, the shared fraction of clonotypes was about 5% for naive CD4, around 3.6% for naive CD8, more than 2% for memory CD4, and 0.4% for memory CD8. Pairwise subsampling led to the expectation that sequencing depth would affect the degree of clonotype sharing among donors. Because the study included only a small number of donors, the genetic and exposure-history diversity represented was limited. Compared with non-shared clonotypes, clonotypes shared by all four sorted-subset donors had higher generation probabilities. Incomplete sequencing was indicated by rarefaction of sorted-subset datasets, despite the large sequencing depth. Naive subsets generally had larger estimated clonotype richness than memory subsets. Sampling was limited to blood, and TCR repertoires in tissue likely differ from TCR repertoires in blood.

CD8 naive samples were obtained by positive selection for CCR7 among CD45RO-negative cells, yielding a CD45RA+CCR7+ population from which TemRA cells were excluded. Healthy HIV-negative adults with no recently reported acute infections or vaccinations were included as donors. Every donor was a Caucasian adult residing in Nashville, Tennessee, USA. Blood was collected by leukapheresis, and PBMCs were isolated by Ficoll-Histopaque density gradient centrifugation and then cryopreserved in liquid nitrogen vapor phase. Analytical flow cytometry was used to check the purity and quantity of every magnetically sorted T cell population. Each sorted fraction had its genomic DNA isolated and then quantified by UV absorbance on a Nanodrop 2000c.

The chain joins TRBV4-1 to TRBJ1-4; TRBD1 is perhaps the D gene, given 5 matching bases. The TCR was taken from a man aged 18-30 years in good health. Sequencing was performed on naive CD8+ T cells sorted from blood. The sample's cell subset or site label, in plain terms: CD45RA+CCR7+. The nucleotide sequence reads as follows: TGCGCCAGCAGCCATGAGGCAGGGAGGAGTGAAAAACTGTTTTTT. It translates to CASSHEAGRSEKLFF.